The rows below give T cell receptor beta chains drawn from one sample of a study of cytotoxic CD8 clonotypes in ibrutinib-treated CLL. Libraries were prepared by immunoSEQ multiplex PCR; TCRdb keeps only in-frame clonotypes and omits some of them. The repertoire holds nearly 300,000 clones, with around 77% as singletons. Sequencing was performed on PBMCs, taken at disease progression, from a patient treated with ibrutinib. Every receptor here comes from a human donor with chronic lymphocytic leukemia. Each CDR3 is given with its conserved first and last residue. The D gene is left open where the match is weak. Clone size is shown for a subset of rows, as once, few, many or a class of expanded clone.

.	.	TRBV2	TRBJ2-7	CASSGQFNGVLSYEQYF	TGTGCCAGCAGCGGACAATTTAATGGGGTGCTCTCCTACGAGCAGTACTTC
.	.	TRBV7-2	TRBJ2-7	CASSRTRAEQYF	TGTGCCAGCAGCCGGACACGGGCCGAGCAGTACTTC
.	.	TRBV6-5	TRBJ1-3	CASRQHSGNTIYF	TGTGCCAGCAGACAGCACTCTGGAAACACCATATATTTT
few	.	TRBV28	TRBJ1-4	CASSLLTTAPNEKLFF	TGTGCCAGCAGTTTATTGACAACCGCACCCAATGAAAAACTGTTTTTT
few	.	TRBV9	TRBJ2-2	CASSATSLVGELFF	TGTGCCAGCAGCGCGACTAGTTTGGTCGGGGAGCTGTTTTTT
.	.	TRBV19	TRBJ1-2	CACTERRGDYGYTF	TGTGCCTGTACAGAGCGTAGAGGGGACTATGGCTACACCTTC
.	.	TRBV5-1	TRBJ1-2	CASSLTGANYGYTF	TGCGCCAGCAGCTTGACGGGAGCTAACTATGGCTACACCTTC
.	.	TRBV28	TRBJ1-2	CASGGFYGYTF	TGTGCCAGCGGGGGCTTCTATGGCTACACCTTC
.	TRBD2	TRBV9	TRBJ2-3	CASSVGPGTSGTTQYF	TGTGCCAGCAGCGTAGGCCCCGGGACTAGCGGTACTACGCAGTATTTT
.	.	TRBV6-5	TRBJ1-2	CASSYSGSPNYGYTF	TGTGCCAGCAGTTACTCAGGGTCCCCTAACTATGGCTACACCTTC
.	.	TRBV5-1	TRBJ2-1	CASSLGRGLLLFSEQFF	TGCGCCAGCAGCCTCGGAAGGGGCCTTTTGCTCTTCAGTGAGCAGTTCTTC
.	.	TRBV11-2	TRBJ1-1	CASSLMNEFTEAFF	TGTGCCAGCAGCTTGATGAACGAGTTCACTGAAGCTTTCTTT
few	.	TRBV7-3	TRBJ2-1	CASSWRERGSDSEQFF	TGTGCCAGCAGCTGGCGGGAAAGGGGAAGTGATAGTGAGCAGTTCTTC
.	TRBD2	TRBV11-1	TRBJ2-1	CASSLAGWGGNEQFF	TGTGCCAGCAGCTTAGCGGGATGGGGGGGCAATGAGCAGTTCTTC
.	TRBD1	TRBV25-1	TRBJ2-7	CASSPDRGDEQYF	TGTGCCAGCAGTCCAGACAGGGGGGACGAGCAGTACTTC
.	.	TRBV28	TRBJ2-6	CASSPAGLRKSGANVLTF	TGTGCCAGCAGTCCCGCTGGGCTAAGGAAATCTGGGGCCAACGTCCTGACTTTC
.	TRBD1	TRBV18	TRBJ2-5	CASSSRTGITETQYF	TGTGCCAGCTCATCGCGGACAGGGATCACGGAGACCCAGTACTTC
once	.	TRBV15	TRBJ2-7	CATSRDSSGLYEQYF	TGTGCCACCAGCAGAGATTCCAGCGGGCTCTACGAGCAGTACTTC
.	.	TRBV4-1	TRBJ1-2	CASSLTGYGYTF	TGCGCCAGCAGCCTGACGGGATATGGCTACACCTTC
.	.	TRBV5-1	TRBJ2-5	CASSLGHRQETQYF	TGCGCCAGCAGCTTGGGACACAGGCAAGAGACCCAGTACTTC
few	TRBD1	TRBV6-6	TRBJ1-5	CASSDRGRRNQPQHF	TGTGCCAGCAGCGACAGGGGGCGCCGCAATCAGCCCCAGCATTTT
few	.	TRBV7-9	TRBJ1-4	CASSLVGRNEKLFF	TGTGCCAGCAGCTTAGTAGGTCGTAATGAAAAACTGTTTTTT
few	.	TRBV7-9	TRBJ1-1	CASSLQVNTEAFF	TGTGCCAGCAGCTTGCAGGTGAACACTGAAGCTTTCTTT